One sample yielded the 3 T cell receptor beta chains listed below, sequenced in a study of cytomegalovirus exposure and HLA in healthy donors. Method: immunoSEQ multiplex PCR; TCRdb's copy keeps in-frame clones and lacks some. The sample contains roughly 52,000 clones, roughly 93% of which appear only once. Material for sequencing was PBMCs. All receptors come from a young woman in good health and CMV-seropositive.

V and J are TRBV29-1 and TRBJ1-2, with TRBD1 identical over 8 bases. J was trimmed by 6 bases and V by 8 bases; bases with no gene match: 8. Germline V gene data show CDR1 as SQVTM and CDR2 as ANQGSEA. CDR3 length: 12 residues. The CDR3 sequence: CSLPGGADGYTF. The DNA for the CDR3 is TGCAGCCTTCCAGGGGGCGCGGATGGCTACACCTTC. Full variable domain (remainder filled in from reference TRBV29-1 and TRBJ1-2): SAVISQKPSRDICQRGTSLTIQCQVDSQVTMMFWYRQQPGQSLTLIATANQGSEATYESGFVIDKFPISRPNLTFSTLTVSNMSPEDSSIYLCSLPGGADGYTFGSGTRLTVV.

The chain couples TRBV7-2 to TRBJ1-1, with D possibly TRBD1 on 6 matching bases. Germline assignment: CDR1 SGHTA and CDR2 FQGNSA. The germline V and J ends were trimmed by 6 bases and 6 bases, with 14 bases remaining between them. CDR3 length: 13 amino acids. CDR3 nucleotide sequence: TGTGCCAGCAGTCCGCAGAACAGGGCTGAAGCTTTCTTT. This sequence encodes CASSPQNRAEAFF. The full variable domain, with the rest looked up from reference TRBV7-2 and TRBJ1-1, is GAGVSQSPSNKVTEKGKDVELRCDPISGHTALYWYRQSLGQGLEFLIYFQGNSAPDKSGLPSDRFSAERTGGSVSTLTIQRTQQEDSAVYLCASSPQNRAEAFFGQGTRLTVV.

This clone was counted once. The chain is built from TRBV5-4 and TRBJ2-3; maybe TRBD2 (7 bases). Trimming took 7 bases from V and 3 from J, leaving 12 bases between them. The CDR3 runs 13 residues. The germline gives CDR1 SGHNT, CDR2 YYREEE (reference sequence). CDR3 loop: CASSEGGTDTQYF. The CDR3 nucleotides are TGTGCCAGCTCAGAGGGGGGGACAGATACGCAGTATTTT.